This TCR beta chain stems from a study of post-analysis software for immune sequencing data. A few counts support this clonotype. Its cognate antigen is unknown. Overall study findings and caveats: Several TRBV segments (TRBV5-6, TRBV5-1 and TRBV20-1 among them) occurred more frequently in patients than in controls.

The germline CDR1 and CDR2 sequences are SQVTM and ANQGSEA. CDR3 length: 11 residues. Unique molecular identifiers were present in the TCR beta cDNA libraries. TCRdb reprocessed the PCR reads with MiXCR, giving one entry per CDR3 protein. The sample yields around 710,000 distinct CDR3 sequences, approximately 44% seen once. The TCR was taken from a girl aged 10 to 17 with multiple sclerosis. Specimen: blood. The chain links TRBV29-1 to TRBJ2-4; D gene unclear. The J call may not be correct, given that the DNA end is closer to TRBJ2-7. This CDR3 reads CSVEGGDEQYF. The CDR3 DNA reads as TGCAGCGTTGAAGGTGGGGACGAGCAGTACTTC.